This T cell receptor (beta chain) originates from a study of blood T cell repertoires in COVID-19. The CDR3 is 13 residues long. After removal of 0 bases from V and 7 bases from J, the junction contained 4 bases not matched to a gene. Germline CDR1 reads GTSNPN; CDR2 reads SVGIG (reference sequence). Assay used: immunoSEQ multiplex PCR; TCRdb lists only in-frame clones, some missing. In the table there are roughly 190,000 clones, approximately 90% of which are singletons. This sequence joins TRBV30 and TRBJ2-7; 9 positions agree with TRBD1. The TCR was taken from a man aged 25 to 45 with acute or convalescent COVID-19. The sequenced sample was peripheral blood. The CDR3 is CAWSVQGAGEQYF. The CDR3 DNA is TGTGCCTGGAGTGTACAGGGGGCGGGTGAGCAGTACTTC.